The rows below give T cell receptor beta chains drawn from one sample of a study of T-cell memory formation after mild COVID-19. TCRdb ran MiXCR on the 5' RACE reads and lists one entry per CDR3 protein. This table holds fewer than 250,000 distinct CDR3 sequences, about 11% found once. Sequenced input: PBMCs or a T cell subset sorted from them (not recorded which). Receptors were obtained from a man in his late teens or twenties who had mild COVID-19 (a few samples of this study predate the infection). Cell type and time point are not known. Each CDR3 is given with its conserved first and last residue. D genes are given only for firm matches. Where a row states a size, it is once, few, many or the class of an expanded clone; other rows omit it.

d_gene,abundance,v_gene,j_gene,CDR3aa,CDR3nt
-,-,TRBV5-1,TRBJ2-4,CASSLTDAKNIQYF,TGCGCCAGCAGCCTGACTGATGCCAAAAACATTCAGTACTTC
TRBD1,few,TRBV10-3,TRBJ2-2,CAITGQGASGELFF,TGTGCCATCACCGGACAGGGGGCAAGCGGGGAGCTGTTTTTT
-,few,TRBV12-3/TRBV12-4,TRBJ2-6,CASSSALMAGANVLTF,TGTGCCAGCAGTTCGGCGCTGATGGCTGGGGCCAACGTCCTGACTTTC
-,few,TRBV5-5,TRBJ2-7,CASSSLAMTYEQYF,TGTGCCAGCAGCTCCCTCGCCATGACCTACGAGCAGTACTTC
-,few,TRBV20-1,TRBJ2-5,CSASGAAGEKTQYF,TGCAGTGCTAGTGGAGCGGCCGGAGAAAAGACCCAGTACTTC
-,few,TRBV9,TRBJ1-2,CASSGTEIYGYTF,TGTGCCAGCAGCGGGACAGAGATATATGGCTACACCTTC
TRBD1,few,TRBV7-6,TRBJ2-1,CASSERTGIYNEQFF,TGTGCCAGCAGCGAAAGGACAGGGATCTACAATGAGCAGTTCTTC
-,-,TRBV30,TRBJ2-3,CAWSDPGPTLATDTQYF,TGTGCCTGGAGTGATCCCGGGCCTACCTTGGCCACAGATACGCAGTATTTT
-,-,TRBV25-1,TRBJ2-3,CASSEYDTQYF,TGTGCCAGCAGTGAATACGATACGCAGTATTTT
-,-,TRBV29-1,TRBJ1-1,CSVGLMNTEAFF,TGCAGCGTTGGTCTTATGAACACTGAAGCTTTCTTT
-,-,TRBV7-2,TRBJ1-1,CASSALGDTEAFF,TGTGCCAGCAGCGCACTCGGGGACACTGAAGCTTTCTTT
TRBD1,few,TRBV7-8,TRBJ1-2,CASSLGLQGASGYTF,TGTGCCAGCAGCTTAGGGTTGCAGGGGGCGAGTGGCTACACCTTC
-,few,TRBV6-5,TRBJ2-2,CASRPQRTGELFF,TGTGCCAGCAGGCCTCAGAGGACCGGGGAGCTGTTTTTT
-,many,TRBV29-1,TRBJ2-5,CSVAGLQETQYF,TGCAGCGTTGCGGGACTGCAAGAGACCCAGTACTTC
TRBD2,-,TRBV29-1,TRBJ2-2,CSVGGLAGASNTGELFF,TGCAGCGTTGGCGGACTAGCGGGGGCCTCGAACACCGGGGAGCTGTTTTTT
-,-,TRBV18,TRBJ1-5,CASSPNDSNQPQHF,TGTGCCAGCTCACCTAATGATAGCAATCAGCCCCAGCATTTT
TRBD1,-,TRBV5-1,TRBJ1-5,CASSKSGQEDQPQHF,TGCGCCAGCAGCAAGTCGGGACAGGAAGATCAGCCCCAGCATTTT
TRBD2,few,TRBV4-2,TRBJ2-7,CASSRDSTSGGDEQYF,TGTGCCAGCAGCCGCGATTCGACTAGCGGGGGTGACGAGCAGTACTTC
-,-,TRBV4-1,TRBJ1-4,CASSQAYTVGQEKLFF,TGCGCCAGCAGCCAAGCTTACACAGTAGGACAAGAAAAACTGTTTTTT
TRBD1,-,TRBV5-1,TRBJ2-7,CASSPYRQGLSYEQYF,TGCGCCAGCAGCCCTTACCGACAGGGGCTCTCCTACGAGCAGTACTTC
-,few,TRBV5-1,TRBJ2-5,CASSLEQGRVQYF,TGCGCCAGCAGCTTGGAACAGGGACGTGTCCAGTACTTC
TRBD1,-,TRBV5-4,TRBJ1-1,CASSAQGVTEAFF,TGTGCCAGCAGCGCTCAGGGGGTGACAGAAGCTTTCTTT
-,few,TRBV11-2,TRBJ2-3,CASSLNQGAPDTQYF,TGTGCCAGCAGCTTAAACCAGGGAGCTCCCGATACGCAGTATTTT
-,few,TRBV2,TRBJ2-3,CASSEAPSGAGTDTQYF,TGTGCCAGCAGTGAAGCGCCATCGGGGGCCGGAACAGATACGCAGTATTTT
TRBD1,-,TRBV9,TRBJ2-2,CASTGQGTGELFF,TGTGCCAGCACCGGACAGGGCACCGGGGAGCTGTTTTTT
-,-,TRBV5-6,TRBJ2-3,CASSLGPDTGNVGQYF,TGTGCCAGCAGCTTGGGGCCGGACACGGGGAACGTTGGGCAGTATTTT
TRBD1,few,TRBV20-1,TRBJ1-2,CSASDRGGLANYGYTF,TGCAGTGCTTCCGACAGGGGAGGCCTAGCTAACTATGGCTACACCTTC
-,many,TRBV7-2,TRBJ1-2,CASSGAVNYGYTF,TGTGCCAGCAGCGGGGCAGTTAACTATGGCTACACCTTC
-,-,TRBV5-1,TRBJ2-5,CASSATGFQETQYF,TGCGCCAGCAGCGCTACAGGCTTTCAAGAGACCCAGTACTTC
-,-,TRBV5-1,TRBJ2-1,CASSPSGRLKQFF,TGCGCCAGCAGCCCCTCGGGACGCCTAAAGCAGTTCTTC
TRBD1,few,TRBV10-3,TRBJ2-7,CAIGKGQGSMTYEQYF,TGTGCCATCGGTAAAGGACAGGGCTCTATGACCTACGAGCAGTACTTC
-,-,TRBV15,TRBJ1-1,CATSRDGLGAPYGTEAFF,TGTGCCACCAGCAGAGATGGCCTGGGGGCGCCTTACGGCACTGAAGCTTTCTTT